This TCR beta chain is from a study of blood T cell repertoires in COVID-19. In the study overall: Material from acute and convalescent COVID-19 was sourced from the United States, Italy and Spain. T cells, B-cell-depleted T cells, or PBMCs provided the cDNA or gDNA that served as material.

As processed by the authors: Reference gene primers were amplified, and this amplification served to estimate nucleated cell counts. The table came from immunoSEQ multiplex PCR; TCRdb's copy has only in-frame clones and leaves some out. D and trimming were read from the DNA, whereas the V and J calls and clone size are those reported in that table. The table records 30,000 to 45,000 clones, about 88% of them present only once. The V gene's germline CDR1 is SGHTA and CDR2 FQGTGA. V was pared by 2 bases and J by 9 bases, with 12 bases of the junction left unmatched. CDR3 length: 17 amino acids. The sample consisted of peripheral blood. The clonotype originates from a man between 60 and 75 years old with active COVID-19. This chain connects TRBV7-3 to TRBJ2-1; 11 bases are a match to TRBD2. The CDR3 DNA reads TGTGCCAGCAGCTTACTCGGGACTAGCGGTCCCTCTGCTGAGCAGTTCTTC. Translation gives CASSLLGTSGPSAEQFF.